This T cell receptor beta chain stems from a study of lymphopenia after photon versus proton radiotherapy. Germline V gene data show CDR1 as KGHSH and CDR2 as LQKENI. This CDR3 is built from 16 residues. With V trimmed by 6 bases and J by 2 bases, 9 bases remained unmatched. The repertoire was sequenced with immunoSEQ multiplex PCR; TCRdb's copy has only in-frame clones and lacks some. The sample includes some 41,000 clones, more than 70% of them seen just once. The gene calls are TRBV18 and TRBJ1-3; 8 nucleotides align to TRBD1. The source is a middle-aged man with gastric cancer. This specimen consisted of peripheral blood, obtained from a patient treated with photon-based radiotherapy. The CDR3: CASSPGQGKTGNTIYF. The CDR3 nucleotides are TGTGCCAGCTCCCCAGGACAGGGAAAAACTGGAAACACCATATATTTT.